The 2 T cell receptor beta chains in this list originate from one sample, sequenced in a study of blood T cell repertoires in COVID-19. Clones were read by immunoSEQ multiplex PCR, and TCRdb kept only the in-frame ones, dropping some. The table includes approximately 150,000 clones, about 83% detected once. The sequenced sample was PBMCs or T cells enriched from blood (not recorded which). The receptor source for this set is a woman in her forties or fifties with acute COVID-19.

Comment on this clone: The sample holds other DNA sequences that translate to the same CDR3. This chain connects TRBV29-1 to TRBJ1-1, with TRBD1 matching 7 bases. With V trimmed by 3 bases and J by 5 bases, 0 bases remained unmatched. Germline lookup yields CDR1 SQVTM and CDR2 ANQGSEA. This CDR3 region has 11 residues. This CDR3 reads CSVDRGTEAFF. CDR3 coding DNA: TGCAGCGTTGACAGGGGGACTGAAGCTTTCTTT.

The J gene is TRBJ2-1, the V gene TRBV7-3, with 7 bases that match TRBD1. Per germline, CDR1 SGHTA and CDR2 FQGTGA. The CDR3 is 15 residues long. V dropped 0 bases and J dropped 3; count of bases not matched to a gene: 2. The DNA for the CDR3 is TGTGCCAGCAGCTTAACCCGGGACAGCTACAATGAGCAGTTCTTC. It encodes CASSLTRDSYNEQFF.